A selection of T cell receptor beta chains follows, all from one sample in a study of cytomegalovirus exposure and HLA in healthy donors. TCRdb's copy holds only in-frame clones and misses some; the assay was immunoSEQ multiplex PCR. This sample carries some 42,000 clones, 50% of them seen once, and the ten largest clones take 12%. The sample comprised PBMCs. All receptors derive from a human donor in good health. Each CDR3 is given with its conserved first and last residue. Fields, in order: J gene, D gene, V gene, clone size, CDR3 DNA, CDR3 protein. A D gene is named only where the DNA matches it firmly. Clone size is not always given. Where it is, it says once, few, many or a class for expanded clones.

>TRBJ2-7|TRBD2|TRBV10-2|few
TGCGCCAGCAGGACAGCGGGGGGGCACGAGCAGTACTTC
CASRTAGGHEQYF
>TRBJ2-3|NA|TRBV9|NA
TGTGCCAGCAGCGTAGAAGGGGGTGTCACAGATACGCAGTATTTT
CASSVEGGVTDTQYF
>TRBJ1-4|NA|TRBV5-1|NA
TGCGCCAGCAGCCTGGGTCCCCAGGGGACTAATGAAAAACTGTTTTTT
CASSLGPQGTNEKLFF
>TRBJ2-1|NA|TRBV27|NA
TGTGCCAATAAACCCCTCCGGGAAAGCGGCTACAATGAGCAGTTCTTC
CANKPLRESGYNEQFF
>TRBJ2-5|TRBD1|TRBV7-2|few
TGTGCCAGCAGTTCACAGGGGGCCTGGGAGACCCAGTACTTC
CASSSQGAWETQYF
>TRBJ2-1|TRBD2|TRBV5-6|many
TGTGCCAGCAGCTGGGGTTGGGAGGGAATGAGCTCCTACAATGAGCAGTTCTTC
CASSWGWEGMSSYNEQFF
>TRBJ2-2|NA|TRBV15|NA
TGTGCCACCAGCAGCGACGGCAGGTTGAACACCGGGGAGCTGTTTTTT
CATSSDGRLNTGELFF
>TRBJ2-1|TRBD2|TRBV5-1|NA
TGCGCCAGCAGGTTTACTAGCGATTACAATGAGCAGTTCTTC
CASRFTSDYNEQFF
>TRBJ2-7|TRBD1|TRBV4-2|few
TGTGCCAGCAGCCAGACCGGGACAGACTACTACGAGCAGTACTTC
CASSQTGTDYYEQYF
>TRBJ2-7|TRBD2|TRBV9|NA
TGTGCCAGCAGCTTTGGACTAGCGGAACCCTACGAGCAGTACTTC
CASSFGLAEPYEQYF
>TRBJ2-3|TRBD2|TRBV7-6|NA
TGTGCCAGCAGCTTAGGGGTAGCGGGGGGCACAGATACGCAGTATTTT
CASSLGVAGGTDTQYF
>TRBJ1-5|TRBD1|TRBV7-9|few
TGTGCCAGCAGCATTACCGGGACAGGGGGATTAGTTCCCCAGCATTTT
CASSITGTGGLVPQHF
>TRBJ2-7|TRBD2|TRBV5-3|NA
TGTGCCAACCTACCCAGGGAGGGCTACGAGCAGTACTTC
CANLPREGYEQYF
>TRBJ2-3|TRBD1|TRBV5-8|NA
TGTGCCAGCAGCTATACCCGGGACAGAGGCACAGATACGCAGTATTTT
CASSYTRDRGTDTQYF
>TRBJ2-6|NA|TRBV25-1|few
TGTGCCAGCAGCGGTTCTGGGGCCAACGTCCTGACTTTC
CASSGSGANVLTF
>TRBJ2-1|TRBD2|TRBV27|NA
TGTGCCAGCAGTTTACCCGGGACTAGGGGTAATGAGCAGTTCTTC
CASSLPGTRGNEQFF
>TRBJ2-1|TRBD2|TRBV7-6|NA
TGTGCCAGCAGCTTATATGGGGGGGGCTACAATGAGCAGTTCTTC
CASSLYGGGYNEQFF
>TRBJ1-2|NA|TRBV4-1|NA
TGCGCCAGCAGCCAAGGGGCCGGACTGAGCTATGGCTACACCTTC
CASSQGAGLSYGYTF
>TRBJ1-1|NA|TRBV12-2|NA
TGTGCAAGTCGCTTAGAGGAGGGCAGGGGGGCCGCTGAAGCTTTCTTT
CASRLEEGRGAAEAFF
>TRBJ1-2|NA|TRBV6-5|NA
TGTGCCAGCAGTTCATTCCGGGACAAAACCTTC
CASSSFRDKTF
>TRBJ1-1|TRBD1|TRBV6-1|few
TGTGCCAGCCAGGGGGACACTGAAGCTTTCTTT
CASQGDTEAFF
>TRBJ1-5|NA|TRBV6-5|NA
TGTGCCAGCAGTGAAGTGGGGGGGAATCAGCCCCAGCATTTT
CASSEVGGNQPQHF
>TRBJ2-5|TRBD2|TRBV9|NA
TGTGCCAGCAGCGTAGCTCCTGGAGCGGGGATTCAAGAGACCCAGTACTTC
CASSVAPGAGIQETQYF
>TRBJ1-1|NA|TRBV28|NA
TGTGCCAGCAGTACCAACCGGGGACAAAACCCTTTCTTT
CASSTNRGQNPFF
>TRBJ1-2|TRBD1|TRBV6-5|NA
TGTGCCAGCAGTTGGGACAGTGGTGTCGCTCGGGATGGCTACACCTTC
CASSWDSGVARDGYTF
>TRBJ2-7|TRBD2|TRBV18|NA
TGTGCCAGCCCACTGAGCGGGGGCTCCTACGAGCAGTACTTC
CASPLSGGSYEQYF
>TRBJ2-1|TRBD2|TRBV18|NA
TGTGCCAGCTCAATCACCGGGACTAGCGGCTACAATGAGCAGTTCTTC
CASSITGTSGYNEQFF
>TRBJ1-5|NA|TRBV7-3|NA
TGTGCCAGCAGCTTAGCGTCAGGACAGAGCAATCAGCCCCAGCATTTT
CASSLASGQSNQPQHF
>TRBJ1-5|NA|TRBV6-1|few
TGTGCCAGCTTTTGGGAGAATAGCAATCAGCCCCAGCATTTT
CASFWENSNQPQHF
>TRBJ2-5|NA|TRBV11-1|NA
TGTGCCAGCAGCTTGGGGGGTCGAGGCCAAGAGACCCAGTACTTC
CASSLGGRGQETQYF
>TRBJ2-3|NA|TRBV2|NA
TGTGCCAGCAGTGAAGGGGCCAGAAATACGCAGTATTTT
CASSEGARNTQYF
>TRBJ2-1|TRBD2|TRBV5-1|NA
TGCGCCAGCACCCAATTACCGGGACTAGCGGGAGAGCACGGGTACAATGAGCAGTTCTTC
CASTQLPGLAGEHGYNEQFF
>TRBJ2-2|NA|TRBV5-6|few
TGTGCCAGCAGCTTGATCCAGGGCCCCAACACCGGGGAGCTGTTTTTT
CASSLIQGPNTGELFF
>TRBJ2-7|TRBD2|TRBV13|once
TGTGCCAGTAGCTTCCCGAAGTGGACTAGCAACGAGCAGTACTTC
CASSFPKWTSNEQYF
>TRBJ2-7|TRBD2|TRBV6-5|many
TGTGCCAGCAGTCGCAGTGGGACTAGCGGGAGCCCTAGATTC
CASSRSGTSGSPRF
>TRBJ2-7|NA|TRBV7-3|NA
TGTGCCAGCAGCTCCTCGGGACTGGGACGTGGCGAGCAGTACTTC
CASSSSGLGRGEQYF
>TRBJ1-1|TRBD1|TRBV6-1|few
TGTGCCAGCAGTCAAATACAGGGGGCTGAAGCTTTCTTT
CASSQIQGAEAFF
>TRBJ1-1|TRBD1|TRBV9|few
TGTGCCAGCAGCGCGGATTGGGACAGGGACACTGAAGCTTTCTTT
CASSADWDRDTEAFF
>TRBJ1-5|NA|TRBV18|NA
TGTGCCAGCTCCCCAAGGGAACAGGGTGCCCATCAGCCCCAGCATTTT
CASSPREQGAHQPQHF
>TRBJ1-5|TRBD1|TRBV25-1|few
TGTGCCAGCAGTGAATCCGGGACAGGGTCCCTAAATCAGCCCCAGCATTTT
CASSESGTGSLNQPQHF
>TRBJ1-1|TRBD1|TRBV4-2|few
TGTGCCAGCAGCCAATCGGTTGACAGGGGGACTGAAGCTTTCTTT
CASSQSVDRGTEAFF
>TRBJ2-7|TRBD1|TRBV7-9|NA
TGTGCCAGCAGCCGCCGGGACAGCCATTACGAGCAGTACTTC
CASSRRDSHYEQYF
>TRBJ2-3|NA|TRBV13|once
TGTGCCAGCAGCACCTCGGGACTTTCCACAGATACGCAGTATTTT
CASSTSGLSTDTQYF
>TRBJ1-3|NA|TRBV7-9|NA
TGTGCCAGCAGCGAAAGGGGCTCTGGAAACACCATATATTTT
CASSERGSGNTIYF
>TRBJ1-2|NA|TRBV15|few
TGTGCCACCAGCAGAGGATCGACACGTCGAAACTATGGCTACACCTTC
CATSRGSTRRNYGYTF
>TRBJ2-2|TRBD2|TRBV6-6|NA
TGTGCCAGCAAGGAGACTAGCGGGGGAGAAGGGGAGCTGTTTTTT
CASKETSGGEGELFF
>TRBJ2-7|NA|TRBV7-6|NA
TGTGCCAGCGCCCTGGGCAGCTTTGGGGAGCAGTACTTC
CASALGSFGEQYF
>TRBJ1-3|TRBD1|TRBV7-9|NA
TGTGCCAGCAGCCTTGGGACAGGGGGGAACTCTGGAAACACCATATATTTT
CASSLGTGGNSGNTIYF
>TRBJ2-7|NA|TRBV14|NA
TGTGCCAGCAGCCAAGAAGGGGCAGAGCAGTACTTC
CASSQEGAEQYF
>TRBJ2-7|TRBD1|TRBV7-6|NA
TGTGCCAGCAGCTTAGGACAGGGGTTGGGCTACGAGCAGTACTTC
CASSLGQGLGYEQYF